These 24 T cell receptor beta chains were all obtained from the same sample, sequenced in a study of Graves' ophthalmopathy and Graves' hyperthyroidism. RNA transcripts provided the template for amplifying TCR beta CDR3 regions. In the first round, RT-PCR was carried out with HTBI primers, and a multiplex PCR formed the second round. One entry per CDR3 protein, called by TCRdb with MiXCR from the multiplex PCR reads. The sample records about 640,000 distinct CDR3 sequences, about two fifths being singletons. The sequencing sample was made of peripheral blood. The receptor set was obtained from an adult man with Graves' ophthalmopathy.

The V call is TRBV5-6, the J call TRBJ2-2; 8 bases are shared with TRBD2. Germline-derived CDR1 and CDR2 are SGHDT and YYEEEE. After removal of 3 bases from V and 4 bases from J, the junction contained 5 bases not matched to a gene. This CDR3 region has 15 residues. The CDR3 sequence is CASSYAGGVTGELFF. As DNA, the CDR3 is TGTGCCAGCAGCTATGCCGGGGGGGTCACCGGGGAGCTGTTTTTT.

The chain has TRBV10-3 and TRBJ2-7; no firm D call. The V and J ends lost 3 bases and 1 base respectively, with 10 bases between them. The germline CDR1 and CDR2 sequences are ENHRY and SYGVKD. The CDR3 spans 14 residues. The CDR3 DNA reads TGTGCCATCAGTGAAGCTCCCAGATCCTACGAGCAGTACTTC. Protein: CAISEAPRSYEQYF.

The rearrangement links TRBV6-6 to TRBJ1-1; TRBD1 might be the D (6 bases). Germline CDR1 reads MNHNY; CDR2 reads SVGAGI (reference sequence). Trimming stripped 6 bases from V and 12 bases from J, with 17 bases between. The CDR3 has 12 residues. CDR3 protein: CASSRRGQETFF. In DNA form, the CDR3 reads TGTGCCAGCAGCCGACGGGGGCAGGAAACTTTCTTT.

The rearrangement links TRBV29-1 to TRBJ1-6; a possible D gene is TRBD1 (5 bases). Deletions cut 0 bases from V and 15 bases from J, with 9 bases between. Germline CDR1 reads SQVTM; CDR2 reads ANQGSEA. The CDR3 loop spans 11 amino acids. CDR3 sequence (DNA): TGCAGCGTTGAAGACGGGACTCACCTCCACTTT. Translation: CSVEDGTHLHF.

The rearrangement links TRBV12-3 or TRBV12-4 to TRBJ2-5; 8 bases are shared with TRBD1. CDR3 length: 14 residues. V lost 3 bases and J lost 7; bases outside the gene matches: 7. The CDR3 is CASSFDRGVGTQYF. In DNA form, the CDR3 reads TGTGCCAGCAGTTTCGACAGGGGTGTCGGGACCCAGTACTTC.

This clonotype showed up many times. CDR3 loop: CASRTSGQQNTEAFF. CDR3 coding DNA: TGTGCCAGTCGGACTTCGGGACAGCAGAACACTGAAGCTTTCTTT. The chain combines TRBV19 with TRBJ1-1; 7 bases line up with TRBD1. This CDR3 has 15 residues. V gave up 8 bases and J gave up 1 base; unmatched junction bases: 10. The germline V gene has CDR1 LNHDA and CDR2 SQIVND (reference sequence).

The chain couples TRBV29-1 to TRBJ2-5, with D perhaps matching TRBD1 (5 bases). Germline CDR1 SQVTM, CDR2 ANQGSEA. Trimming left V 6 bases short and J 4 bases short, with 12 bases between. CDR3 length equals 12 residues. The CDR3 reads CSVIQVAETQYF. CDR3 sequence (DNA): TGCAGCGTAATACAGGTCGCAGAGACCCAGTACTTC. The full variable domain, completed using reference TRBV29-1 and TRBJ2-5, is SAVISQKPSRDICQRGTSLTIQCQVDSQVTMMFWYRQQPGQSLTLIATANQGSEATYESGFVIDKFPISRPNLTFSTLTVSNMSPEDSSIYLCSVIQVAETQYFGPGTRLLVL.

This clonotype has only a few counts. The chain uses TRBV4-1 and TRBJ2-5; D is perhaps TRBD1 or TRBD2 (6 bases each). The CDR3 consists of 12 residues. Trimming pared 4 bases from V and 9 bases from J, leaving 12 bases between. Looked up from germline, CDR1 is MGHRA and CDR2 is YSYEKL. CDR3 residues: CASSPRRGAQYF. The DNA for the CDR3 is TGCGCCAGCAGCCCGAGAAGGGGGGCCCAGTACTTC.

In this sample, this clonotype turned up many times. The chain carries TRBV7-2 and TRBJ1-1, with 7 bases aligning to TRBD1. Germline lookup yields CDR1 SGHTA and CDR2 FQGNSA. The junction had 4 bases not matched to a gene; V was cut back by 1 base and J by 2 bases. CDR3 length: 15 residues. The CDR3 DNA reads as TGTGCCAGCAGCTTAGGGGAGGGGGCAAACACTGAAGCTTTCTTT. This sequence encodes CASSLGEGANTEAFF.

This clonotype was observed a handful of times. This chain joins TRBV9 and TRBJ2-5; 8 bases align to TRBD1. The CDR3 is made up of 14 amino acids. CDR1 is SGDLS, CDR2 YYNGEE, per germline. V lost 1 base, J lost 3 bases, and 2 bases stayed unmatched. The DNA for the CDR3 is TGTGCCAGCAGCGTAACGGACAGGGAAGAGACCCAGTACTTC. It specifies CASSVTDREETQYF.

This clonotype has a count of ten or more. This chain joins TRBV5-1 and TRBJ1-1, with D maybe TRBD1 (5 bases). Germline-derived CDR1 and CDR2 are SGHRS and YFSETQ. The CDR3 is 13 amino acids. Trimming left V 7 bases short and J 5 bases short, with 15 bases between. The CDR3 reads CASGVGGSTEAFF. DNA of the CDR3: TGCGCCAGCGGCGTTGGGGGGTCGACTGAAGCTTTCTTT.

Notes on this clonotype: A much more abundant neighbour one base away suggests this may be a read error. The gene calls are TRBV7-2 and TRBJ2-7; tentative D call: TRBD1 (5 bases). V lost 4 bases and J lost 4, with 23 bases in between. The CDR3 sequence is 17 residues long. The V gene's germline CDR1 is SGHTA and CDR2 FQGNSA. The CDR3 DNA reads as TGTGCCAGCAGCTCCCCCAGGGTCGCCGCCTTTGGGTACGAGCAGTACTTC. Amino acids: CASSSPRVAAFGYEQYF.

This clonotype was seen a few times. J is TRBJ1-1 and V is TRBV7-9; D is perhaps TRBD1 (5 bases). Germline values: CDR1 SEHNR, CDR2 FQNEAQ (reference sequence). V was cut by 6 bases and J by 0 bases, with 11 bases left in between. The CDR3 runs 14 residues. This chain's CDR3 is CASSLFRVNTEAFF. In nucleotides, the CDR3 is TGTGCCAGCAGTTTATTCAGGGTGAACACTGAAGCTTTCTTT.

Notes on this clonotype: A much larger clone differs by one base, so this may be a read error. This chain uses TRBV2 with TRBJ2-2; D unresolved. CDR1 is SNHLY, CDR2 FYNNEI, per germline. The CDR3 extends over 12 amino acids. Trimming took off 6 bases at V and 6 bases at J, with 8 bases between the two ends. DNA for the CDR3: TGTGCCAGCAGGGTAATGGCCGGGGAGCTGTTTTTT. Its translation is CASRVMAGELFF.

The chain recombines TRBV12-3 or TRBV12-4 with TRBJ1-1; possible D gene TRBD1, 5 bases. The CDR3 runs to 14 residues. The V and J ends lost 6 bases and 5 bases respectively, with 16 bases between them. The DNA of the CDR3 is TGTGCCAGCAGCCATCAGGACACGGGGACTGAAGCTTTCTTT. This encodes CASSHQDTGTEAFF.

The chain links TRBV4-3 to TRBJ2-7; perhaps TRBD1 as D (5 bases). This CDR3 region has 17 residues. Germline lookup yields CDR1 LGHNA and CDR2 YSLEER. V was shortened by 0 bases and J by 2 bases, with 17 bases between the two germline ends. The CDR3 bases are TGCGCCAGCAGCCAAGATAGACAGAGTCTACCCACCTACGAGCAGTACTTC. It translates to CASSQDRQSLPTYEQYF.

V gene TRBV29-1 combines with J gene TRBJ2-7, with D uncertain. The ends were cut back, 1 base at V and 5 bases at J, with 12 bases in the middle. Germline V gene data show CDR1 as SQVTM and CDR2 as ANQGSEA. The CDR3 runs 13 residues. This chain's CDR3 is CSVEGSQAHEQYF. CDR3 sequence (DNA): TGCAGCGTTGAAGGGAGCCAGGCCCACGAGCAGTACTTC.

This clonotype was observed a single time. A much larger clone differs from this one at a single base, so this may be a read error. The chain employs TRBV9 and TRBJ2-7, with 7 bases identical to TRBD1. The CDR3 contains 14 residues. The trim removed 3 bases at V and 2 bases at J, leaving 5 bases unmatched. Germline CDR1 SGDLS, CDR2 YYNGEE. Here the CDR3 DNA reads TGTGCCAGCAGCGGGGGGACAGCCCCCTACGAGCAGTACTTC. Translation gives CASSGGTAPYEQYF.

A word on this clonotype: One junction end does not reproduce the germline sequence, and a read error may be involved. The chain couples TRBV7-9 to TRBJ1-6; D gene ambiguous. The germline V gene encodes CDR1 SEHNR and CDR2 FQNEAQ (reference sequence). The CDR3 loop spans 13 amino acids. CDR3 residues: CASSLMGNSPLYF. Here the CDR3 DNA reads TGTGCCAGCAGCTTAATGGGGAATTCACCCCTCTACTTT.

Regarding this clonotype: This may be a read error, as it is one base from a much larger clone. The rearrangement links TRBV10-3 to TRBJ1-6; D not certain. This CDR3 has 15 amino acids. The V end lost 3 bases, the J end lost 10 bases, and 16 bases lay between the germline ends. Germline CDR1 reads ENHRY; CDR2 reads SYGVKD. The CDR3 loop is CAISEAGGERSPLHF. The CDR3 DNA is TGTGCCATCAGTGAAGCCGGTGGGGAGCGCTCACCCCTCCACTTT.

The sample holds many counts of this clonotype. V is TRBV7-9 and J is TRBJ2-7; D gene ambiguous. CDR1 and CDR2 from the germline V gene are SEHNR and FQNEAQ (reference sequence). This CDR3 spans 12 amino acids. V gave up 5 bases and J gave up 5 bases, with 10 bases separating them. CDR3 loop: CASSITKDEQYF. CDR3 in DNA: TGTGCCAGCAGCATCACTAAGGACGAGCAGTACTTC.

The genes are TRBV29-1 and TRBJ1-1; possibly TRBD1 for D (6 bases). V lost 8 bases, J lost 1 base, and 14 bases lay in between. The germline V gene encodes CDR1 SQVTM and CDR2 ANQGSEA. The CDR3 spans 13 residues. CDR3 nucleotide sequence: TGCAGCTTAGGTGGGACACCGAACACTGAAGCTTTCTTT. Amino acid sequence: CSLGGTPNTEAFF.

V is TRBV10-3 and J is TRBJ1-1, with unresolved D. The CDR3 contains 14 residues. Germline V gene data show CDR1 as ENHRY and CDR2 as SYGVKD. Deletions cut 4 bases from V and 7 bases from J, with 16 bases between. The CDR3 DNA reads as TGTGCCATCAGTGGTCTAGCGGCCTTTGATGAAGCTTTCTTT. Translation: CAISGLAAFDEAFF.

The sample holds many counts of this clonotype. V is TRBV24-1 and J is TRBJ1-5; the match to TRBD1 covers 7 bases. V was clipped by 5 bases and J by 3 bases; unmatched bases: 6. Per germline, CDR1 KGHDR and CDR2 SFDVKD. This CDR3 is 15 amino acids long. The CDR3 protein is CATSGTGIYNQPQHF. The CDR3 DNA reads TGTGCCACCAGTGGGACAGGAATTTACAATCAGCCCCAGCATTTT.